Listed below are T cell receptor beta chains from one sample, sequenced in a study of blood T cells in healthy people across ages. TCRdb re-analysed the 5' RACE reads in MiXCR, keeping a single row per CDR3 protein. The sample includes about 1,600,000 distinct CDR3 sequences, around 39% of them seen just once. The sequencing input was blood. Receptor source: a young woman in good health. The CDR3 runs from the conserved cysteine through the conserved F or W. Fields, in order: J gene, D gene, clone size, V gene, CDR3 protein, CDR3 DNA. The D gene is left open where the match is weak. Clone size is not always given. Where it is, it says once, few, many or a class for expanded clones.

>TRBJ1-6|-|-|TRBV12-3/TRBV12-4
CAISLRETSPLHF
TGTGCCATCTCACTCCGGGAAACTTCACCCCTCCACTTT
>TRBJ2-1|-|few|TRBV3-1
CASSQVAPYSYNEQFF
TGTGCCAGCAGCCAAGTGGCACCGTACTCCTACAATGAGCAGTTCTTC
>TRBJ2-2|TRBD2|-|TRBV11-3
CASSSRYLAGGPVAGELFF
TGTGCCAGCAGCTCCCGATACCTAGCGGGAGGCCCCGTGGCAGGGGAGCTGTTTTTT
>TRBJ2-2|TRBD1|-|TRBV7-7
CASSPTGSWAGELFF
TGTGCTAGCAGCCCGACAGGGAGCTGGGCCGGGGAGCTGTTTTTT
>TRBJ2-7|-|-|TRBV20-1
CSASDWSHEQYF
TGCAGTGCCAGTGACTGGTCCCACGAGCAGTACTTC
>TRBJ2-5|-|few|TRBV5-1
CASSRGWSGEQETQYF
TGCGCCAGCAGCCGGGGGTGGAGCGGAGAACAAGAGACCCAGTACTTC
>TRBJ2-6|-|-|TRBV20-1
CSAPTRAAPNSGANVLTF
TGCAGTGCCCCCACCCGGGCCGCCCCCAACTCTGGGGCCAACGTCCTGACTTTC
>TRBJ1-2|TRBD1|-|TRBV2
CASSRDSGNGYTF
TGTGCCAGCAGTCGGGACAGTGGAAATGGCTACACCTTC
>TRBJ2-1|TRBD2|few|TRBV29-1
CSVEMRGASYNEQFF
TGCAGCGTTGAGATGCGGGGGGCCTCCTACAATGAGCAGTTCTTC
>TRBJ2-2|-|-|TRBV12-3/TRBV12-4
CASGGAIMGELFF
TGTGCCAGTGGGGGCGCAATAATGGGGGAGCTGTTTTTT
>TRBJ1-3|-|-|TRBV6-2/TRBV6-3
CASSYPNPDSGNTIYF
TGTGCCAGCAGTTACCCCAATCCCGACTCTGGAAACACCATATATTTT
>TRBJ2-3|-|few|TRBV9
CASSVSALSTDTQYF
TGTGCCAGCAGCGTGAGCGCCCTGAGCACAGATACGCAGTATTTT
>TRBJ2-1|-|-|TRBV24-1
CATRGDSFTSYNEQFF
TGTGCCACCAGGGGCGACAGCTTCACCTCCTACAATGAGCAGTTCTTC